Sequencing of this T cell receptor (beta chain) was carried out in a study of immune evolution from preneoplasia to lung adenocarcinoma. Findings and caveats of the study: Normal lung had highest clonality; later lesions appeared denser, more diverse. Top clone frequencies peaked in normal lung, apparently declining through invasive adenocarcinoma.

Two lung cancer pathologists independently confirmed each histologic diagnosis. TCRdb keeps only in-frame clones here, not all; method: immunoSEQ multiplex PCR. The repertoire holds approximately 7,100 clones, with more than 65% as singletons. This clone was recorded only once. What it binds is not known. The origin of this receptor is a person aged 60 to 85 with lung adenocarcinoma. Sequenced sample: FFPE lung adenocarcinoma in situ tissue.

The CDR3 loop is CASSYSDSLNSPLHF. In DNA, the CDR3 is TGTGCCAGCAGTTACTCGGACAGCTTAAATTCACCCCTCCACTTT. The chain joins TRBV5-5 to TRBJ1-6; weak D call: TRBD1 (6 bases). Germline V gene sequence: CDR1 SGHKS, CDR2 YYEKEE (reference sequence). V was clipped by 5 bases and J by 7 bases, with 16 bases between them. The CDR3 consists of 15 residues.